Below, 5 T cell receptor beta chains from the same sample are listed, as sequenced in a study of a mutant IDH1 vaccine in newly diagnosed glioma. The table came from immunoSEQ multiplex PCR; TCRdb's copy has only in-frame clones and leaves some out. This sample has tens of thousands of clones, with more than 60% found just once. Regarding time point: baseline, week 1 (first vaccination visit). Treatment given: pre-vaccination baseline after standard-of-care therapy. The sample in question was PBMCs, obtained from a glioma patient treated with radiotherapy, temozolomide or both. These receptors originate from a woman aged 40 to 50 with glioma.

The rearrangement uses TRBV29-1 and TRBJ2-3, with 11 bases fitting TRBD2. The V and J ends lost 5 bases and 6 bases, in that order; junction bases with no gene match: 10. Germline-derived CDR1 and CDR2 are SQVTM and ANQGSEA. This CDR3 comprises 15 residues. The CDR3 nucleotides are TGCAGCGTTACTCCTAGCGGGGGGCCTGGGGATACGCAGTATTTT. Protein product: CSVTPSGGPGDTQYF.

V usage is TRBV7-3 and J usage is TRBJ2-7, with 7 bases identical to TRBD1. Germline-derived CDR1 and CDR2 are SGHTA and FQGTGA. The CDR3 loop spans 13 amino acids. The J segment lost 4 bases and the V segment lost 3 bases, leaving 3 bases of the junction unmatched. The CDR3 here is CASSFGTEYEQYF. The DNA for the CDR3 is TGTGCCAGCAGCTTCGGGACAGAGTACGAGCAGTACTTC. Full variable domain (rest looked up from reference TRBV7-3 and TRBJ2-7): GAGVSQTPSNKVTEKGKYVELRCDPISGHTALYWYRQSLGQGPEFLIYFQGTGAADDSGLPNDRFFAVRPEGSVSTLKIQRTERGDSAVYLCASSFGTEYEQYFGPGTRLTVT.

The J gene is TRBJ2-1, the V gene TRBV5-1; 9 nucleotides agree with TRBD2. Trimming at V came to 2 bases and at J to 2 bases, leaving 2 bases not matched to a gene. The CDR3 length is 15 residues. The germline CDR1 and CDR2 sequences are SGHRS and YFSETQ. The chain's CDR3 is CASSFGGGAYNEQFF. The DNA of the CDR3 is TGCGCCAGCAGCTTCGGCGGGGGGGCCTACAATGAGCAGTTCTTC. Combining the CDR3 with reference TRBV5-1 and TRBJ2-1 gives the whole variable domain KAGVTQTPRYLIKTRGQQVTLSCSPISGHRSVSWYQQTPGQGLQFLFEYFSETQRNKGNFPGRFSGRQFSNSRSEMNVSTLELGDSALYLCASSFGGGAYNEQFFGPGTRLTVL.

V is TRBV12-5 and J is TRBJ2-3, with a weak D call TRBD2 (5 bases). Between the trimmed V and J ends, which lost 0 bases and 0 bases, there was a span of 16 bases. This CDR3 region has 18 residues. CDR1 is LGHNT, CDR2 FRNRAP, per germline. The CDR3 here is CASGLVLGRPASTDTQYF. For the CDR3, the DNA is TGTGCTAGTGGTTTGGTACTAGGGCGTCCCGCTAGCACAGATACGCAGTATTTT.

This chain links TRBV7-9 with TRBJ2-3; D is unclear. The CDR3 is made up of 14 amino acids. Looked up from germline, CDR1 is SEHNR and CDR2 is FQNEAQ (reference sequence). V was clipped by 4 bases and J by 3 bases, with 11 bases between them. As DNA, the CDR3 is TGTGCCAGCAGCTACGGGCGGTGGACAGATACGCAGTATTTT. It is translated as CASSYGRWTDTQYF.